The sample holds one count of the clone carrying this TCR beta chain. Its antigen remains unidentified. The data were produced by immunoSEQ multiplex PCR, yet TCRdb's version contains in-frame clones alone and is incomplete. The sample shows about 44,000 clones, around 93% of them seen only once. This entry comes from a study of a mutant IDH1 vaccine in newly diagnosed glioma. Time point in this sample: week 23, last vaccination. Vaccinated patients received 300 ug of mutant IDH1 20-mer peptide per dose, with topical imiquimod. Findings and caveats of the study: Pseudoprogression appeared independent of alterations in top peripheral clonotypes.

CDR1 and CDR2 from the germline V gene are LNHDA and SQIVND (reference sequence). V dropped 6 bases and J dropped 5 bases, with 23 bases sitting between them. The CDR3 totals 16 residues. The source is a man aged 45-65 years with glioma. The chain uses TRBV19 and TRBJ2-7; the D gene is possibly TRBD1 (7 bases). The sample in question was PBMCs, obtained from a glioma patient whose treatment included an IDH1 peptide vaccine. The CDR3 region is CASSPGWQGGRNEQYF. In DNA form, the CDR3 reads TGTGCCAGTAGCCCCGGATGGCAGGGGGGACGCAACGAGCAGTACTTC.